Listed below are T cell receptor beta chains from one sample, sequenced in a study of chemoradiotherapy in HPV16-positive cancers. Profiled with immunoSEQ multiplex PCR; TCRdb holds only in-frame clones, not every one. Among some 8,300 clones listed, 74% were seen once. This sample was obtained from a patient who underwent chemoradiotherapy. The receptors were gathered from a human donor with HPV-associated anogenital cancer. Each CDR3 is given with its conserved first and last residue. Each record gives: V gene, J gene, D gene, clone size, CDR3 protein, CDR3 DNA. D genes are given only for firm matches. Not every row has a clone size; where given, it reads once, few, many or a size class.

V: TRBV4-2; J: TRBJ1-4; D: -; size: few; CDR3: CASSQSPGTGNEKLFF; DNA: TGTGCCAGCAGCCAGTCTCCCGGGACGGGAAATGAAAAACTGTTTTTT
V: TRBV19; J: TRBJ1-5; D: -; size: -; CDR3: CASAVGFNQPQHF; DNA: TGTGCCAGTGCCGTGGGGTTTAATCAGCCCCAGCATTTT
V: TRBV7-8; J: TRBJ1-1; D: -; size: -; CDR3: CASSEQVTEAFF; DNA: TGTGCCAGCAGCGAGCAGGTAACTGAAGCTTTCTTT
V: TRBV6-5; J: TRBJ2-7; D: -; size: -; CDR3: CVSSYLDSYEQYF; DNA: TGTGTCAGCAGTTACCTGGACAGCTACGAGCAGTACTTC
V: TRBV27; J: TRBJ2-1; D: -; size: -; CDR3: CASSQFLSGTVYNEQFF; DNA: TGTGCCAGCAGTCAGTTCCTATCGGGGACCGTTTACAATGAGCAGTTCTTC
V: TRBV9; J: TRBJ2-7; D: TRBD2; size: -; CDR3: CASSDSGSGSHEQYF; DNA: TGTGCCAGCAGCGACAGCGGGAGTGGGTCCCACGAGCAGTACTTC
V: TRBV7-2; J: TRBJ2-1; D: -; size: once; CDR3: CASSLTASSYNEQFF; DNA: TGTGCCAGCAGCTTAACGGCTAGCTCCTACAATGAGCAGTTCTTC
V: TRBV5-8; J: TRBJ2-6; D: -; size: few; CDR3: CASSSGLTSGANVLTF; DNA: TGTGCCAGCAGCTCCGGACTGACCTCTGGGGCCAACGTCCTGACTTTC
V: TRBV7-2; J: TRBJ2-7; D: TRBD1; size: -; CDR3: CASSLTGTGGKEQYF; DNA: TGTGCCAGCAGCTTGACCGGGACAGGGGGCAAGGAGCAGTACTTC
V: TRBV11-2; J: TRBJ2-3; D: TRBD2; size: -; CDR3: CASSLGRWEGPIDTQYF; DNA: TGTGCCAGCAGCTTAGGGAGGTGGGAGGGCCCGATAGATACGCAGTATTTT
V: TRBV5-1; J: TRBJ1-4; D: TRBD1; size: -; CDR3: CASSPGVGGSTNEKLFF; DNA: TGCGCCAGCAGCCCGGGGGTAGGGGGCTCGACTAATGAAAAACTGTTTTTT
V: TRBV27; J: TRBJ2-3; D: TRBD2; size: -; CDR3: CASSFGGSTDTQYF; DNA: TGTGCCAGCAGTTTCGGGGGGAGCACAGATACGCAGTATTTT
V: TRBV19; J: TRBJ1-5; D: -; size: -; CDR3: CASSVSANNQPQHF; DNA: TGTGCCAGTAGCGTGAGTGCCAACAATCAGCCCCAGCATTTT
V: TRBV5-1; J: TRBJ2-1; D: TRBD2; size: few; CDR3: CASSLASGNSYNEQFF; DNA: TGCGCCAGCAGCTTGGCTAGCGGAAACTCCTACAATGAGCAGTTCTTC
V: TRBV5-1; J: TRBJ1-4; D: TRBD1; size: once; CDR3: CASSLGGTNEKLFF; DNA: TGCGCCAGCAGCTTAGGGGGCACTAATGAAAAACTGTTTTTT
V: TRBV7-8; J: TRBJ2-3; D: TRBD1; size: -; CDR3: CASSLGAGRGQRFTDTQYF; DNA: TGTGCCAGCAGCTTAGGAGCCGGAAGGGGGCAAAGGTTCACAGATACGCAGTATTTT
V: TRBV5-1; J: TRBJ2-2; D: TRBD1; size: -; CDR3: CASSLAPQGAGELFF; DNA: TGCGCCAGCAGCCTGGCCCCCCAGGGGGCCGGGGAGCTGTTTTTT
V: TRBV27; J: TRBJ2-7; D: TRBD2; size: -; CDR3: CASSFSASGSGYEQYF; DNA: TGTGCCAGCAGTTTCTCCGCTAGCGGGAGTGGATACGAGCAGTACTTC
V: TRBV29-1; J: TRBJ2-3; D: -; size: -; CDR3: CSVRTAQNTDTQYF; DNA: TGCAGCGTTCGGACAGCGCAAAACACAGATACGCAGTATTTT
V: TRBV11-2; J: TRBJ2-7; D: -; size: few; CDR3: CASSLAPLYEQYF; DNA: TGTGCCAGCAGCTTGGCCCCCCTGTACGAGCAGTACTTC